This note documents a single TCR beta chain sequence. Its antigen is as yet unknown. The data derive from a study of cytomegalovirus exposure and HLA in healthy donors. The study, taken as a whole, reports: The study had only CMV serostatus as immune exposure information.

As for the donors, each was a healthy bone marrow donor. The PCR had 60 Vbeta and 13 Jbeta primers. The repertoire was sequenced with immunoSEQ multiplex PCR; TCRdb's copy has only in-frame clones and lacks some. The data show roughly 130,000 clones, about 61% seen once. Germline CDR1 and CDR2: SEHNR and FQNEAQ (reference sequence). V dropped 3 bases and J dropped 6; count of bases not matched to a gene: 6. The CDR3 has 16 residues. This receptor was identified in a male donor in good health and CMV-seronegative. The specimen was PBMCs. This chain uses TRBV7-9 with TRBJ2-7; 15 nucleotides align to TRBD2. The CDR3 here is CASSLWTSGGAREQYF. CDR3 nucleotides: TGTGCCAGCAGCTTGTGGACTAGCGGGGGGGCGCGCGAGCAGTACTTC.